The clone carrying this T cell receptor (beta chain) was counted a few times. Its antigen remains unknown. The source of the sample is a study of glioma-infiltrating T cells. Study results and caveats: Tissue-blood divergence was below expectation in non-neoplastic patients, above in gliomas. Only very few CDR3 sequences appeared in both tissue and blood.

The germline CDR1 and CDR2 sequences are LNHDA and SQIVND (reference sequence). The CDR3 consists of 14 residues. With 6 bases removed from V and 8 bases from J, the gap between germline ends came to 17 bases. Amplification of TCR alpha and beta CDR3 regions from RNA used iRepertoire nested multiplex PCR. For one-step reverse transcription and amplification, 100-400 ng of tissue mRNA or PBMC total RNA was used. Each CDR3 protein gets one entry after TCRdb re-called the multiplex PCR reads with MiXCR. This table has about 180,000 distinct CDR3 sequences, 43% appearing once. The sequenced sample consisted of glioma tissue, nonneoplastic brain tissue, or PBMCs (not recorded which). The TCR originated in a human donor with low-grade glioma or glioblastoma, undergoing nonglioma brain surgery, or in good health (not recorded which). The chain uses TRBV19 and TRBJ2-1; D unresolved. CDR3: CASRPTPLVHEQFF. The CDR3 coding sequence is TGTGCCAGTAGGCCAACACCTTTAGTGCATGAGCAGTTCTTC.